A single sample gave rise to the 16 T cell receptor beta chains below, sequenced in a study of blood T cells in healthy people across ages. The use of a sample-barcoded 5' primer and a J-beta primer mix characterized a second PCR of roughly 7 to 12 cycles. TCRdb called the 5' RACE reads again in MiXCR, with one record for every CDR3 protein. The data contain 950,000 to 1,200,000 distinct CDR3 sequences, under 40% of them singletons. Sequencing was carried out using blood. Receptors were obtained from a man aged 18 to 29 in good health.

This clonotype has only a few counts. V and J are TRBV28 and TRBJ2-1, with D unresolved. Germline V gene sequence: CDR1 MDHEN, CDR2 SYDVKM. The CDR3 loop spans 13 amino acids. The V end was cut by 2 bases, the J end by 8 bases, with 10 bases between. CDR3 sequence reads: CASSLKFVDEQFF. Here the CDR3 DNA reads TGTGCCAGCAGTTTAAAGTTCGTCGATGAGCAGTTCTTC.

The V and J genes are TRBV20-1 and TRBJ1-2; maybe TRBD1 (6 bases). CDR1 and CDR2 from the germline V gene are DFQATT and SNEGSKA (reference sequence). Trimming took 0 bases from V and 8 from J, leaving 19 bases between them. This CDR3 contains 15 residues. CDR3 sequence: CSARDGGRGAKGYTF. The CDR3 nucleotides read TGCAGTGCTAGAGATGGAGGGAGGGGGGCGAAAGGCTACACCTTC.

As for this clonotype: A much larger clonotype is one base distant, so this may be a read error. The J gene is TRBJ2-5, the V gene TRBV6-2 or TRBV6-3; D possibly matches TRBD1 or TRBD2 (5 bases each). V was cut by 5 bases and J by 11 bases, with 27 bases left in between. This CDR3 is 16 amino acids long. CDR1 is MNHEY, CDR2 SVGEGT, per germline. The CDR3 DNA reads TGTGCCAGCAGTACACCGGGGTCAGCGAGGGGTAATGAGCAGTACTTC. Protein product: CASSTPGSARGNEQYF.

V gene TRBV14 combines with J gene TRBJ2-3; no definite D call. The germline CDR1 and CDR2 sequences are SGHDN and FVKESK. The CDR3 extends over 16 amino acids. V was clipped by 0 bases and J by 0 bases, with 10 bases between them. As DNA, the CDR3 is TGTGCCAGCAGCCAAGAGGACGCAACTAGCACAGATACGCAGTATTTT. It codes for CASSQEDATSTDTQYF.

CDR3 DNA: TGTGCCAGCAGCCTCCCCATAGCGGGGATACACAATGAGCAGTTCTTC. This encodes CASSLPIAGIHNEQFF. The rearrangement joins TRBV3-1 to TRBJ2-1; 8 nucleotides line up with TRBD2. With 4 bases clipped from V and 5 bases from J, the junction kept 10 bases outside the gene matches. The germline CDR1 and CDR2 sequences are LGHDT and YNNKEL (reference sequence). The CDR3 runs 16 residues.

The chain employs TRBV6-6 and TRBJ1-1; D gene ambiguous. Germline CDR1 and CDR2: MNHNY and SVGAGI (reference sequence). V was shortened by 2 bases and J by 3 bases, with 13 bases between the two germline ends. CDR3 length: 15 amino acids. CDR3 DNA: TGTGCCAGCAGTTACAGTCTTCGCCCTGACACTGAAGCTTTCTTT. Protein: CASSYSLRPDTEAFF.

This clonotype was counted between two and nine times. The rearrangement uses TRBV6-2 or TRBV6-3 and TRBJ2-1; D may be TRBD2 (5 bases). V gave up 2 bases and J gave up 1 base, with 9 bases separating them. CDR1 is MNHEY, CDR2 SVGEGT, per germline. The CDR3 is 15 amino acids. The DNA of the CDR3 is TGTGCCAGCAGTTACGAGGAGGTATCCTACAATGAGCAGTTCTTC. It encodes CASSYEEVSYNEQFF.

CDR3 sequence reads: CASSQSLERGDNEQFF. The CDR3 DNA follows: TGTGCCAGCAGCCAGTCTTTGGAGCGGGGGGACAATGAGCAGTTCTTC. This chain joins TRBV3-1 and TRBJ2-1, with TRBD2 matching over 9 bases. CDR1 and CDR2 (germline): LGHDT, YNNKEL (reference sequence). The CDR3 spans 16 residues. J gave up 5 bases and V 3 bases, and 8 bases lay outside the gene matches.

This chain connects TRBV6-6 to TRBJ2-2; 7 nucleotides match TRBD1. CDR1 MNHNY and CDR2 SVGAGI come from the germline V gene (reference sequence). This CDR3 contains 16 residues. J was trimmed by 1 base and V by 7 bases; bases with no gene match: 9. The CDR3, as DNA: TGTGCCAGCAACCCTGGCGCAGGGGGGAACACCGGGGAGCTGTTTTTT. Protein sequence: CASNPGAGGNTGELFF.

The chain is built from TRBV20-1 and TRBJ2-1; D remains ambiguous. V was clipped by 7 bases and J by 7 bases, with 23 bases between them. The CDR3 has 15 amino acids. In germline, CDR1 is DFQATT, CDR2 SNEGSKA (reference sequence). The CDR3 DNA is TGCAGTGTTTACTCCGCGTTCTCCGAAGGGAATGAGCAGTTCTTC. As protein: CSVYSAFSEGNEQFF.

The sample holds a few counts of this clonotype. V gene TRBV6-2 or TRBV6-3 combines with J gene TRBJ1-6, with 8 bases matching TRBD1. Trimming removed 4 bases from V and 7 bases from J; junction bases left unmatched: 9. This CDR3 comprises 16 residues. The germline V gene encodes CDR1 MNHEY and CDR2 SVGEGT. The CDR3: CASSLTWNRGNSPLHF. The CDR3 region has the DNA TGTGCCAGCAGTTTAACCTGGAACAGGGGGAATTCACCCCTCCACTTT.

This clonotype was detected only a few times. The chain joins TRBV25-1 to TRBJ1-2, with D perhaps matching TRBD1 (6 bases). Germline V CDR1 and CDR2: MGHDK, SYGVNS. This CDR3 spans 14 amino acids. The V and J ends lost 2 bases and 2 bases respectively, with 9 bases between them. CDR3 in DNA: TGTGCCAGCAGTGAAGACAGGCGAAACTATGGCTACACCTTC. It is translated as CASSEDRRNYGYTF.

The gene calls are TRBV12-3 or TRBV12-4 and TRBJ1-1, with 8 bases aligning to TRBD1. This CDR3 spans 16 amino acids. V was clipped by 6 bases and J by 6 bases; unmatched bases: 15. DNA for the CDR3: TGTGCCAGCAGCCTATTAGATTTCACAGGGGGAGCTGAAGCTTTCTTT. This translates into CASSLLDFTGGAEAFF.

This chain uses TRBV29-1 with TRBJ1-1, with D possibly matching TRBD1 (5 bases). The CDR3 consists of 12 residues. Germline CDR1 SQVTM, CDR2 ANQGSEA. Trimming removed 7 bases at V and 0 bases at J, with 9 bases between. The CDR3 nucleotides are TGCAGCGGGGGACGGATGAACACTGAAGCTTTCTTT. Amino acids: CSGGRMNTEAFF. The full variable domain, its missing parts supplied by reference TRBV29-1 and TRBJ1-1, is SAVISQKPSRDICQRGTSLTIQCQVDSQVTMMFWYRQQPGQSLTLIATANQGSEATYESGFVIDKFPISRPNLTFSTLTVSNMSPEDSSIYLCSGGRMNTEAFFGQGTRLTVV.

This clonotype was seen a few times. This chain connects TRBV20-1 to TRBJ1-1; D gene uncertain. The V gene lost 5 bases and the J gene lost 4 bases, with 11 bases spanning the gap. Looked up from germline, CDR1 is DFQATT and CDR2 is SNEGSKA (reference sequence). This CDR3 comprises 12 residues. The CDR3 sequence is CSASVPSTEAFF. Written as DNA, the CDR3 is TGCAGTGCTTCGGTCCCCTCCACTGAAGCTTTCTTT.

This clonotype occurred a few times. The rearrangement joins TRBV15 to TRBJ1-1; 7 nucleotides match TRBD1. CDR1 LNHNV and CDR2 YYDKDF come from the germline V gene (reference sequence). The J segment lost 4 bases and the V segment lost 0 bases, leaving 2 bases of the junction unmatched. This CDR3 is built from 14 residues. The CDR3 nucleotides are TGTGCCACCAGCAGAGAGTCAGGGGGCACTGAAGCTTTCTTT. This gives the protein CATSRESGGTEAFF. The variable domain in full, completed from reference TRBV15 and TRBJ1-1, reads DAMVIQNPRYQVTQFGKPVTLSCSQTLNHNVMYWYQQKSSQAPKLLFHYYDKDFNNEADTPDNFQSRRPNTSFCFLDIRSPGLGDTAMYLCATSRESGGTEAFFGQGTRLTVV.